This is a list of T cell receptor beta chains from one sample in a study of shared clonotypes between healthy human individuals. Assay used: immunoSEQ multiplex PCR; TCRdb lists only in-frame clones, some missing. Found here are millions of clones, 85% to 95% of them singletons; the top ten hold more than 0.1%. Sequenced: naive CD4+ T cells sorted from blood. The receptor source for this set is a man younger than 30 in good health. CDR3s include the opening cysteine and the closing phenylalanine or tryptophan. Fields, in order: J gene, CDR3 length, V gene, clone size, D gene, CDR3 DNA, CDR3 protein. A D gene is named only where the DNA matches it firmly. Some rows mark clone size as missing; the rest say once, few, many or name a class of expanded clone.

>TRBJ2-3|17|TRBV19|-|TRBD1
TGTGCCAGTAGGCGGCATCCGGGACAGGGGAACACAGATACGCAGTATTTT
CASRRHPGQGNTDTQYF
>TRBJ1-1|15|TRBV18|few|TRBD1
TGTGCCAGCTCACCAGGGACAGGTTTGAACACTGAAGCTTTCTTT
CASSPGTGLNTEAFF
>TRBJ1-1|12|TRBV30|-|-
TGTGCCTGGAATATCGTGAACACTGAAGCTTTCTTT
CAWNIVNTEAFF
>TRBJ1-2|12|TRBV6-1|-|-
TGTGCCATCAGTGAGTCGCCGCGGGGCTACACCTTC
CAISESPRGYTF
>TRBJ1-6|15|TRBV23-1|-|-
TGCGCCAGCAGTCCAGTGGGGGTTAGAGATTCACCCCTCCACTTT
CASSPVGVRDSPLHF
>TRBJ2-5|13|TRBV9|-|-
TGTGCCAGCAGCGCCGCCCAATGGAAGACCCAGTACTTC
CASSAAQWKTQYF
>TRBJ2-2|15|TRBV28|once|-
TGTGCCAGCAGCTCGGCCCCCTTGTCAATCGGGGAGCTGTTTTTT
CASSSAPLSIGELFF
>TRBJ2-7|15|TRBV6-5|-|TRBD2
TGTGCCAGCAGTTACTCGGCGGGAGGGACCTACGAGCAGTACTTC
CASSYSAGGTYEQYF
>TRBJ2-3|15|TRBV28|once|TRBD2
TGTGCCAGCATGGGAGGGCTAGGTGGCACAGATACGCAGTATTTT
CASMGGLGGTDTQYF
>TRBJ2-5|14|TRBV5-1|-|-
TGCGCCAGCAGCGGCAAGGTCCCGACGGAGACCCAGTACTTC
CASSGKVPTETQYF
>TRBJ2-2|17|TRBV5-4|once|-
TGTGCCAGCACCACAGGAGGAGGGCTTGCGAACACCGGGGAGCTGTTTTTT
CASTTGGGLANTGELFF
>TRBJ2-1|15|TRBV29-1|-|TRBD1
TGCAGCGTCGAGGGGGAGCAGGGGGTCGGGAATGAGCAGTTCTTC
CSVEGEQGVGNEQFF
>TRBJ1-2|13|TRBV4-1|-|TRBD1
TGCGCCAGCAGCCCGACAGGGACCTATGGCTACACCTTC
CASSPTGTYGYTF
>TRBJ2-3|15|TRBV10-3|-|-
TGTGCCATCAGTGACGCCGGGGCGAAGGCAGATACGCAGTATTTT
CAISDAGAKADTQYF
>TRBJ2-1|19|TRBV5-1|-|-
TGCGCCAGCAGCTGGGACTTCAGTTGGGGCCTCAGCTCCTACAATGAGCAGTTCTTC
CASSWDFSWGLSSYNEQFF
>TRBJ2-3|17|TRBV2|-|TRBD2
TGTGCCAGCACCCAACAGACTAGCGGGGTGAACACAGATACGCAGTATTTT
CASTQQTSGVNTDTQYF
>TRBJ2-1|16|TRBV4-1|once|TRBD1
TGCGCCAGCAGCCATGATATAACAGGGGCAGGACGTGAGCAGTTCTTC
CASSHDITGAGREQFF
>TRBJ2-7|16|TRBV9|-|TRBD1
TGTGCCAGCAGCCCCCTTGCCCAGGGGGCGTCCTACGAGCAGTACTTC
CASSPLAQGASYEQYF
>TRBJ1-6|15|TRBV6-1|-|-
TGTGCCAGCATTCTAGGAGAATCCTATAATTCACCCCTCCACTTT
CASILGESYNSPLHF
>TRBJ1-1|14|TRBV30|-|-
TGTGCCCGGATGGGAAGGGACCCCCACACTGAAGCTTTCTTT
CARMGRDPHTEAFF
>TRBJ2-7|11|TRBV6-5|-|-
TGTGCCAGCAGTGAAGGGGGGGAGCAGTACTTC
CASSEGGEQYF
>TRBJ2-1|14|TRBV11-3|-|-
TGTGCCAGCAGCCCCCTGGGGGGCCCCAATGAGCAGTTCTTC
CASSPLGGPNEQFF
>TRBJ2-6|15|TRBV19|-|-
TGTGCCAGTAGTATGGACAGCTCTGGGGCCAACGTCCTGACTTTC
CASSMDSSGANVLTF
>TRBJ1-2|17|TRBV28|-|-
TGTGCCAGCAGTTCGTTAGCATTTTTGGCCTCGCTTTCAGGCTACACCTTC
CASSSLAFLASLSGYTF
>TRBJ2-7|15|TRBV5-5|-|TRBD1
TGTGCCAGCAGCTTGGATGAGACAGGGATCTACGAGCAGTACTTC
CASSLDETGIYEQYF
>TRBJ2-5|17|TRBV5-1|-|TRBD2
TGCGCCAGCAGCTTGACGACTAGCGGGGGGGTGATGGAGACCCAGTACTTC
CASSLTTSGGVMETQYF
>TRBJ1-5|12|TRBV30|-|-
TGTGCCTCATCTGGGGGGAATCAGCCCCAGCATTTT
CASSGGNQPQHF
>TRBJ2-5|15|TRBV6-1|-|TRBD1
TGTGCCAGCAGTTCGGACAGGGGGCCTCAAGAGACCCAGTACTTC
CASSSDRGPQETQYF
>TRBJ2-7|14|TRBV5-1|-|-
TGCGCCAGCAGCCCTCGGGACGCCACCTACGAGCAGTACTTC
CASSPRDATYEQYF
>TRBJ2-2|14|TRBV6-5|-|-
TGTGCCAGCAGTGACTCGATGAACACCGGGGAGCTGTTTTTT
CASSDSMNTGELFF
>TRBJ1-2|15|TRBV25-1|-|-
TGTGCCAGCAGTGAAGGGGTCAGAGCTAACTATGGCTACACCTTC
CASSEGVRANYGYTF
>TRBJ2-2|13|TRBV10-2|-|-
TGCGCCACCCGAGCAGTGACCACCGGGGAGCTGTTTTTT
CATRAVTTGELFF
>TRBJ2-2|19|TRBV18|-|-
TGTGCCAGCTCACCACGTTCTAGGGAATTCGCGGGTAACACCGGGGAGCTGTTTTTT
CASSPRSREFAGNTGELFF
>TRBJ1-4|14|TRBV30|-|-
TGTGCCGGCGCCCCCGGGATAGCTAATGAAAAACTGTTTTTT
CAGAPGIANEKLFF
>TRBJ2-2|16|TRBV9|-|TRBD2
TGTGCCAGCAGCGTAAGCGGGGGGGCGAACACCGGGGAGCTGTTTTTT
CASSVSGGANTGELFF
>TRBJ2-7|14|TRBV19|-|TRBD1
TGTGCCAGTAGCAGAGGGGGCAACTCCTACGAGCAGTACTTC
CASSRGGNSYEQYF
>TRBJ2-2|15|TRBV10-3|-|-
TGTGCCATCACCGAAGGACTTATGAACACCGGGGAGCTGTTTTTT
CAITEGLMNTGELFF
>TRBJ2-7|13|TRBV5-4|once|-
TGTGCCAGCAGCCTCGGACCGAACTACGAGCAGTACTTC
CASSLGPNYEQYF
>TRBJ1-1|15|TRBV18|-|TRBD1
TGTGCCAGCTCACCAGAGGGACAGAAGAACACTGAAGCTTTCTTT
CASSPEGQKNTEAFF
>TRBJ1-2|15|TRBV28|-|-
TGTGCCAGCAGTGGCAATACGGGGCTCAACTATGGCTACACCTTC
CASSGNTGLNYGYTF
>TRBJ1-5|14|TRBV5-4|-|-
TGTGCCAGCAGCGTGGACGGTAGCAATCAGCCCCAGCATTTT
CASSVDGSNQPQHF
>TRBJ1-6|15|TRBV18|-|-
TGTGCCAGCTCACCCGAGGGAGGGGTCGGTTCACCCCTCCACTTT
CASSPEGGVGSPLHF
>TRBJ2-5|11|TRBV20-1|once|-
TGCAGTGTTACGCGACGGGAGACCCAGTACTTC
CSVTRRETQYF
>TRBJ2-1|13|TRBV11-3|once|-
TGTGCCAGCAGCTTAGAAGGGTCCCATGAGCAGTTCTTC
CASSLEGSHEQFF
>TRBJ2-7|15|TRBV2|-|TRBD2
TGTGCCAGCAGTTACACTAGCGTTAAGTCCTACGAGCAGTACTTC
CASSYTSVKSYEQYF